In its sample, the clone carrying this T cell receptor beta chain ranks as medium-sized. Per germline, CDR1 LNHDA and CDR2 SQIVND (reference sequence). This CDR3 is 14 amino acids long. V was pared by 6 bases and J by 0 bases, with 9 bases between. The sample belongs to a study of control samples from healthy donors and cancer patients. Method: immunoSEQ multiplex PCR; TCRdb's copy keeps in-frame clones and lacks some. Here the sample spans 150,000 to 200,000 clones, approximately 94% being singletons. The clonotype comes from a middle-aged woman in good health. The V and J genes are TRBV19 and TRBJ1-3; a weak D match, TRBD1 (5 bases). The sequencing input was blood. The CDR3 spells CASRSGTSGNTIYF. The CDR3 DNA follows: TGTGCCAGTAGAAGCGGGACCTCTGGAAACACCATATATTTT.